The rows below give T cell receptor beta chains drawn from one sample of a study of blood T cells in healthy people across ages. TCRdb ran MiXCR on the 5' RACE reads and lists one entry per CDR3 protein. The table includes about 680,000 distinct CDR3 sequences, approximately 50% detected once. Sequenced material: blood. The receptor source for this set is a woman in her sixties in good health. Both conserved end residues are part of each CDR3. D genes are given only for firm matches. Clone size is stated in some rows and not others, as once, few, many or a class when expanded.

J gene: TRBJ2-4; D gene: TRBD1; clone size: few; V gene: TRBV12-3/TRBV12-4; CDR3 DNA: TGTGCCAGCAGTCAGACGACAGGGGTGGCAAACATTCAGTACTTC; CDR3 protein: CASSQTTGVANIQYF
J gene: TRBJ2-1; D gene: TRBD2; clone size: .; V gene: TRBV29-1; CDR3 DNA: TGCAGCGGGACCCGGACTAGCGGAAACCACAATGAGCAGTTCTTC; CDR3 protein: CSGTRTSGNHNEQFF
J gene: TRBJ1-2; D gene: .; clone size: .; V gene: TRBV20-1; CDR3 DNA: TGCAGTGCTAGAGTAGCGGAAAGGGCGGAGGGCTACACCTTC; CDR3 protein: CSARVAERAEGYTF
J gene: TRBJ2-7; D gene: TRBD1; clone size: .; V gene: TRBV28; CDR3 DNA: TGTGCCAGCAGTTCCCCGGGACAGGGGGGGACCTACGAGCAGTACTTC; CDR3 protein: CASSSPGQGGTYEQYF
J gene: TRBJ1-1; D gene: .; clone size: .; V gene: TRBV7-2; CDR3 DNA: TGTGCCAGCAGCTTCCGGATCGACAGTCGGGCTGAAGCTTTCTTT; CDR3 protein: CASSFRIDSRAEAFF
J gene: TRBJ2-1; D gene: .; clone size: .; V gene: TRBV6-2/TRBV6-3; CDR3 DNA: TGTGCCAGCAGTGGGGTTTCGAATGAGCAGTTCTTC; CDR3 protein: CASSGVSNEQFF
J gene: TRBJ2-3; D gene: TRBD2; clone size: .; V gene: TRBV5-1; CDR3 DNA: TGCGCCAGCAGCTTGTTGTCGGGAGCGGGGTTCACAGATACGCAGTATTTT; CDR3 protein: CASSLLSGAGFTDTQYF
J gene: TRBJ2-7; D gene: .; clone size: .; V gene: TRBV20-1; CDR3 DNA: TGCAGTGCGTTAAAAGCCTACAATGAGCAGTACTTC; CDR3 protein: CSALKAYNEQYF
J gene: TRBJ2-1; D gene: TRBD2; clone size: few; V gene: TRBV6-1; CDR3 DNA: TGTGCCAGCAAACTAGCGGGAGGAAAGAAGCTGGGGTGGTGGGTGGCGAATGAGCAGTTCTTC; CDR3 protein: CASKLAGGKKLGWWVANEQFF
J gene: TRBJ2-7; D gene: TRBD2; clone size: .; V gene: TRBV20-1; CDR3 DNA: TGCAGTGCTAGTCGGCCTAGCGGCGAGCAGTACTTC; CDR3 protein: CSASRPSGEQYF
J gene: TRBJ2-5; D gene: TRBD2; clone size: .; V gene: TRBV28; CDR3 DNA: TGTGCCAGCAGTTTACCAGCGGGAGGACCCCTGTACCAAGAGACCCAGTACTTC; CDR3 protein: CASSLPAGGPLYQETQYF
J gene: TRBJ2-7; D gene: TRBD2; clone size: .; V gene: TRBV20-1; CDR3 DNA: TGCAGCGCGAGAGGAGGGACTAGCGGGAGGGACCCTTACGAGCAGTACTTC; CDR3 protein: CSARGGTSGRDPYEQYF
J gene: TRBJ2-1; D gene: .; clone size: .; V gene: TRBV29-1; CDR3 DNA: TGCAGCGTTGATCGCCGAAATGAGCAGTTCTTC; CDR3 protein: CSVDRRNEQFF
J gene: TRBJ2-1; D gene: .; clone size: few; V gene: TRBV5-1; CDR3 DNA: TGCGCCAGCAGCCGCGGGACAGAGTACAATGAGCAGTTCTTC; CDR3 protein: CASSRGTEYNEQFF
J gene: TRBJ2-7; D gene: .; clone size: .; V gene: TRBV7-9; CDR3 DNA: TGTGCCAGCAGCGCCCTTGGTAGTTACGAGCAGTACTTC; CDR3 protein: CASSALGSYEQYF
J gene: TRBJ2-5; D gene: TRBD1; clone size: .; V gene: TRBV5-1; CDR3 DNA: TGCGCCAGCAGCTTGGTGGGACAGCGGGAGACCCAGTACTTC; CDR3 protein: CASSLVGQRETQYF
J gene: TRBJ2-4; D gene: TRBD1; clone size: .; V gene: TRBV12-3/TRBV12-4; CDR3 DNA: TGTGCCAGCAGTTTGGGGGACAGGGGTGGGTACATTCAGTACTTC; CDR3 protein: CASSLGDRGGYIQYF
J gene: TRBJ2-3; D gene: .; clone size: few; V gene: TRBV7-2; CDR3 DNA: TGTGCCAGCAGCCGTTCGTATCAGCGTGCGGTTACGCAGTATTTT; CDR3 protein: CASSRSYQRAVTQYF
J gene: TRBJ2-7; D gene: TRBD1; clone size: .; V gene: TRBV10-3; CDR3 DNA: TGTGCCAACGCAGCCGGGACAGGGACCTACGAGCAGTACTTC; CDR3 protein: CANAAGTGTYEQYF
J gene: TRBJ2-3; D gene: .; clone size: .; V gene: TRBV5-1; CDR3 DNA: TGCGCCAGCAGCCTGAGACCCCCGGCCGATACGCAGTATTTT; CDR3 protein: CASSLRPPADTQYF
J gene: TRBJ2-3; D gene: .; clone size: .; V gene: TRBV4-3; CDR3 DNA: TGCGCCAGCGGCCAGGTCAGAGGGCTAGCTCCAGATACGCAGTATTTT; CDR3 protein: CASGQVRGLAPDTQYF
J gene: TRBJ2-7; D gene: TRBD1; clone size: many; V gene: TRBV6-1; CDR3 DNA: TGTGCCACCCTCCCCGGGACAGGGGGCATGAGCTCCTACAATGAGCAGTACTTC; CDR3 protein: CATLPGTGGMSSYNEQYF
J gene: TRBJ2-7; D gene: .; clone size: .; V gene: TRBV4-2; CDR3 DNA: TGTGCCAGCAGCCAAGTGGGCGGGATCTCCTACGAGCAGTACTTC; CDR3 protein: CASSQVGGISYEQYF
J gene: TRBJ1-2; D gene: .; clone size: .; V gene: TRBV7-2; CDR3 DNA: TGTGCCAGCAGCTTAGGACAGGCTACTAACTATGGCTACACCTTC; CDR3 protein: CASSLGQATNYGYTF
J gene: TRBJ1-1; D gene: .; clone size: few; V gene: TRBV4-2; CDR3 DNA: TGTGCCAGCACCGCGACAGTGAACACTGAAGCTTTCTTT; CDR3 protein: CASTATVNTEAFF
J gene: TRBJ2-5; D gene: .; clone size: .; V gene: TRBV2; CDR3 DNA: TGTGCCAGCAAACCGGACGGGGAAGAGACCCAGTACTTC; CDR3 protein: CASKPDGEETQYF
J gene: TRBJ1-1; D gene: TRBD1; clone size: .; V gene: TRBV7-2; CDR3 DNA: TGTGCCAGCAGCTTCCTCAGGGGGGCGGCTGAAGCTTTCTTT; CDR3 protein: CASSFLRGAAEAFF
J gene: TRBJ2-1; D gene: TRBD1; clone size: .; V gene: TRBV27; CDR3 DNA: TGTGCCAGCAGCTATGGACAGGGTCCGTTCAATGAGCAGTTCTTC; CDR3 protein: CASSYGQGPFNEQFF